Listed here is a single TCR beta chain. This specimen belongs to a study of cytomegalovirus exposure and HLA in healthy donors. Germline CDR1 is MNHEY and CDR2 is SMNVEV (reference sequence). V lost 5 bases and J lost 3; bases outside the gene matches: 7. This CDR3 is 14 amino acids long. Vbeta (60) and Jbeta (13) primers were used in the PCR. Profiled with immunoSEQ multiplex PCR; TCRdb holds only in-frame clones, not every one. The profile shows about 97,000 clones, approximately 77% of them singletons. The TCR originated in a male donor in good health and CMV-seropositive. The V gene is TRBV27, the J gene TRBJ2-7; 7 bases match TRBD1. The specimen was PBMCs. The CDR3 sequence is CASSTARTGYEQYF. The CDR3 DNA sequence: TGTGCCAGCAGTACCGCTCGGACAGGCTACGAGCAGTACTTC.